A single sample gave rise to the 10 T cell receptor beta chains below, sequenced in a study of CD8 T cells in Susac syndrome. 0.5 to 1 ug RNA was reverse transcribed with random hexamers. Via MiXCR, TCRdb re-called the immunoSEQ multiplex PCR reads, giving one row per CDR3 protein. The sample holds under 150,000 distinct CDR3 sequences, about 94% seen once. Input material: CD8+ T cells from PBMCs. The receptors were sampled from a human donor in good health.

V and J are TRBV7-2 and TRBJ2-7, with 8 bases identical to TRBD1. This CDR3 comprises 17 residues. V lost 0 bases, J lost 4 bases, and 11 bases stayed unmatched. The germline V gene has CDR1 SGHTA and CDR2 FQGNSA. CDR3: CASSLAAHLQGVYEQYF. DNA for the CDR3: TGTGCCAGCAGCTTAGCCGCCCATTTACAGGGGGTGTACGAGCAGTACTTC.

Here the CDR3 DNA reads TGTGCCAGCAGTTACCAAAGAAACGGGGCCACAGATACGCAGTATTTT. Its protein product is CASSYQRNGATDTQYF. V and J are TRBV6-2 or TRBV6-3 and TRBJ2-3; D may be TRBD1 or TRBD2 (5 bases each). This CDR3 is 16 amino acids long. The ends were cut back, 2 bases at V and 2 bases at J, with 14 bases in the middle. Germline V gene sequence: CDR1 MNHEY, CDR2 SVGEGT.

The V call is TRBV6-2 or TRBV6-3, the J call TRBJ1-1; 9 bases agree with TRBD1. Germline values: CDR1 MNHEY, CDR2 SVGEGT. Germline trimming cut 7 bases from V and 4 bases from J; bases unmatched to any gene: 10. CDR3 length: 15 amino acids. Written as DNA, the CDR3 is TGTGCCAGCACCACCGGGACAGGGATTGGCACTGAAGCTTTCTTT. Translated, it gives CASTTGTGIGTEAFF.

The genes are TRBV29-1 and TRBJ2-7; D is uncertain. The CDR3 sequence is 13 residues long. Germline V gene lookup returns CDR1 SQVTM and CDR2 ANQGSEA. Trimming took off 6 bases at V and 2 bases at J, with 14 bases between the two ends. The CDR3 sequence: CSVQLRAAYEQYF. The DNA for the CDR3 is TGCAGCGTGCAACTAAGGGCGGCCTACGAGCAGTACTTC.

This sequence joins TRBV4-2 and TRBJ2-5, with a weak D call TRBD1 (7 bases). The germline gives CDR1 LGHNA, CDR2 YNFKEQ. The CDR3 extends over 17 amino acids. Trimming took off 2 bases at V and 5 bases at J, with 21 bases between the two ends. The chain's CDR3 is CASSQWVAGGLEETQYF. DNA for the CDR3: TGTGCCAGCAGCCAATGGGTTGCAGGGGGGTTGGAGGAGACCCAGTACTTC.

This sequence joins TRBV29-1 and TRBJ1-2; 7 bases agree with TRBD1. The germline V gene encodes CDR1 SQVTM and CDR2 ANQGSEA. The CDR3 is made up of 11 amino acids. V gave up 4 bases and J gave up 7 bases; unmatched junction bases: 3. The DNA of the CDR3 is TGCAGCGTTGTCGGACAGGCTGGCTACACCTTC. This translates into CSVVGQAGYTF.

V usage is TRBV20-1 and J usage is TRBJ2-7; D possibly corresponds to TRBD2 (6 bases). CDR3 length: 14 residues. Germline CDR1 reads DFQATT; CDR2 reads SNEGSKA (reference sequence). Trimming shortened V by 0 bases and J by 5 bases, and 14 bases separated the two germline ends. The CDR3 here is CSARDRNSGNEQYF. The CDR3 DNA follows: TGCAGTGCTAGAGATCGTAATAGCGGCAACGAGCAGTACTTC.

The rearrangement uses TRBV6-5 and TRBJ2-5, with 8 nucleotides matching TRBD1. V dropped 10 bases and J dropped 2; count of bases not matched to a gene: 3. This CDR3 has 12 amino acids. The V gene's germline CDR1 is MNHEY and CDR2 SVGAGI. CDR3 nucleotides: TGTGCCACCCGACAGGGGCAAGAGACCCAGTACTTC. Translating gives CATRQGQETQYF.

V gene TRBV27 combines with J gene TRBJ1-5; D call uncertain. Germline V gene data show CDR1 as MNHEY and CDR2 as SMNVEV (reference sequence). There are 14 residues in the CDR3. Trimming stripped 7 bases from V and 2 bases from J, with 12 bases between. CDR3 protein: CASTDLWGNQPQHF. CDR3 coding DNA: TGTGCCAGCACCGACCTTTGGGGCAATCAGCCCCAGCATTTT.

The CDR3 nucleotides read TGCAGTGACTACCCCTGGGCGGGCTCCTACGAGCAGTACTTC. Translation: CSDYPWAGSYEQYF. The gene calls are TRBV20-1 and TRBJ2-7; D might be TRBD2 (5 bases). Germline V gene data show CDR1 as DFQATT and CDR2 as SNEGSKA (reference sequence). The CDR3 is 14 amino acids. V was trimmed by 7 bases and J by 0 bases, leaving 16 bases between them.